The 5 T cell receptor beta chains reported below all come from one sample, sequenced in a study of OX40 agonist ivuxolimab in advanced cancers. Profiling relied on immunoSEQ multiplex PCR, and the TCRdb table lists in-frame clones only, not all of them. The sample contains tens of thousands of clones, around four fifths of which appear only once. Sequenced material: CD4+ or CD8+ T cells sorted from blood, taken in a trial of the OX40 agonist ivuxolimab. The receptors originated from an adult with an advanced solid tumor such as melanoma, head and neck, liver or kidney cancer.

The chain employs TRBV18 and TRBJ1-1; maybe TRBD1 (6 bases). Deletions cut 1 base from V and 3 bases from J, with 9 bases between. The length of the CDR3 is 14 residues. Germline values: CDR1 KGHSH, CDR2 LQKENI. The CDR3 region is CASSPRRGDTEAFF. CDR3 coding DNA: TGTGCCAGCTCACCACGGAGGGGGGACACTGAAGCTTTCTTT.

The V gene is TRBV5-1, the J gene TRBJ2-1, with 8 bases identical to TRBD1. Unmatched junction bases numbered 7, after V lost 1 base and J lost 4 bases. This CDR3 has 16 amino acids. Per germline, CDR1 SGHRS and CDR2 YFSETQ. CDR3 region: CASSLNQGALYNEQFF. CDR3 coding DNA: TGCGCCAGCAGCTTGAACCAGGGGGCATTATACAATGAGCAGTTCTTC.

The chain combines TRBV6-1 with TRBJ2-7, with unresolved D. Germline V gives CDR1 MNHNS, CDR2 SASEGT. The CDR3 consists of 12 residues. Trimming cost V 2 bases and J 6 bases, with 8 bases left between them. CDR3 sequence: CASSEPLGEQYV. CDR3 coding DNA: TGTGCCAGCAGTGAACCGTTAGGCGAGCAGTACGTC.

The genes are TRBV14 and TRBJ2-5, with D unclear. This CDR3 spans 12 amino acids. Trimming took off 5 bases at V and 5 bases at J, with 9 bases between the two ends. Germline CDR1 and CDR2: SGHDN and FVKESK. The CDR3 DNA is TGTGCCAGCAGCTTTGCCGGGGAGACCCAGTACTTC. Protein product: CASSFAGETQYF. The whole variable domain, remainder taken from reference TRBV14 and TRBJ2-5, is EAGVTQFPSHSVIEKGQTVTLRCDPISGHDNLYWYRRVMGKEIKFLLHFVKESKQDESGMPNNRFLAERTGGTYSTLKVQPAELEDSGVYFCASSFAGETQYFGPGTRLLVL.

This clone was counted a single time. The J gene is TRBJ2-1, the V gene TRBV7-8, with D hard to call. This CDR3 has 16 residues. Germline V lookup: CDR1 SGHVS, CDR2 FQNEAQ. Trimming left V 2 bases short and J 0 bases short, with 11 bases between. The CDR3, as DNA: TGTGCCAGCAGCTTATTCTCCCTGAGCTCCTACAATGAGCAGTTCTTC. This encodes CASSLFSLSSYNEQFF.